Listed here are 5 T cell receptor beta chains from one sample, sequenced in a study of T cell responses to AZD1222 COVID-19 vaccine. Assay used: immunoSEQ multiplex PCR; TCRdb lists only in-frame clones, some missing. The table includes 90,000 to 150,000 clones, approximately 85% detected once. This material consisted of peripheral blood, taken on day 0 of AZD1222 vaccination. The source of these receptors is an adult in good health.

The J gene is TRBJ2-1, the V gene TRBV25-1; 8 bases fit TRBD1. Per the germline V gene, CDR1 is MGHDK and CDR2 is SYGVNS. This CDR3 contains 11 residues. J lost 8 bases, V lost 7 bases, and 1 base had no gene match. In nucleotides, the CDR3 is TGTGCCAGCAAGGACAGGGATGAGCAGTTCTTC. Its protein product is CASKDRDEQFF.

This chain joins TRBV19 and TRBJ2-3; D is uncertain. Trimming removed 10 bases at V and 2 bases at J, with 13 bases between. The CDR3 consists of 13 residues. Germline CDR1 and CDR2: LNHDA and SQIVND (reference sequence). The CDR3 here is CATSQFYTDTQYF. Written as DNA, the CDR3 is TGTGCCACCTCACAGTTCTACACAGATACGCAGTATTTT.

V and J are TRBV28 and TRBJ2-1; the match to TRBD2 covers 10 bases. J lost 8 bases, V lost 4 bases, and 11 bases had no gene match. The CDR3 spans 16 residues. The germline CDR1 and CDR2 sequences are MDHEN and SYDVKM. CDR3 nucleotide sequence: TGTGCCAGCAGTTCCCCTCGAGCGGGGGGGCCCCATGAGCAGTTCTTC. Its translation: CASSSPRAGGPHEQFF.

The rearrangement joins TRBV28 to TRBJ1-1; the D is unclear. This CDR3 comprises 15 residues. Germline CDR1 is MDHEN and CDR2 is SYDVKM. V was pared by 0 bases and J by 0 bases, with 8 bases between. The CDR3 here is CASSLWNGLNTEAFF. DNA for the CDR3: TGTGCCAGCAGTTTATGGAACGGGTTGAACACTGAAGCTTTCTTT.

This clone is a singleton in its sample. The CDR3 DNA sequence: TGTGCCAGCAGCTTAGCCTGGCCCGGGAACCCCAGCGGGGACACTGAAGCTTTCTTT. It codes for CASSLAWPGNPSGDTEAFF. The V and J genes are TRBV7-8 and TRBJ1-1; D not resolved. The CDR3 covers 19 residues. With 0 bases removed from V and 3 bases from J, the gap between germline ends came to 23 bases. The germline V gene encodes CDR1 SGHVS and CDR2 FQNEAQ.